The sample holds many counts of the clone carrying this T cell receptor (beta chain). Its antigen is unknown. A universal primer site and UMIs were added as TCR cDNA was made by 5'RACE template switching. TCRdb analysed the 5' RACE reads with MiXCR anew, one entry per CDR3 protein. Of a few hundred thousand distinct CDR3 sequences detected, 6.8% appear once; the ten largest clones hold roughly a sixth. The data are from a study of T cells after yellow fever vaccination. Study in general: The authors prepared low-cell-number fractions using SMART-Seq v4 Ultra Low Input.

Study results and limitations: The study re-detected most primary-vaccination clones after the booster (roughly 96% CD4, around 89% CD8).

The CDR3 has 13 residues. V was shortened by 6 bases and J by 3 bases, with 12 bases between the two germline ends. This TCR was sampled from a man between 18 and 35 years old who received the YFV17D yellow fever vaccine. This specimen was PBMCs, taken 45 days after the first yellow fever vaccination. This chain joins TRBV12-3 or TRBV12-4 and TRBJ2-7, with a weak D call TRBD1 (6 bases). CDR3 bases: TGTGCCAGCAGCTGGGACACCATCTACGAGCAGTACTTC. Protein sequence: CASSWDTIYEQYF.